Listed below are T cell receptor beta chains from one sample, sequenced in a study of early T cells in non-severe SARS-CoV-2 infection. A single record per CDR3 protein comes from TCRdb applying MiXCR to the 5' RACE reads. The sample holds tens of thousands of distinct CDR3 sequences; about 11% are singletons and the top ten take less than 7%. Sequenced: whole blood. The receptors here all came from an adult who was a healthcare worker with PCR-confirmed SARS-CoV-2 infection or an uninfected control (not recorded which). CDR3s include the opening cysteine and the closing phenylalanine or tryptophan. D genes are given only for firm matches. Clone size is not always given. Where it is, it says once, few, many or a class for expanded clones.

d_call clone_size j_call v_call cdr3_aa cdr3_nt
. . TRBJ2-3 TRBV5-1 CASSLEQLDTQYF TGCGCCAGCAGCTTGGAACAGCTAGATACGCAGTATTTT
TRBD2 few TRBJ2-3 TRBV18 CASSPQTSGNTDTQYF TGTGCCAGCTCACCACAGACTAGCGGAAACACAGATACGCAGTATTTT
TRBD1 many TRBJ2-2 TRBV6-6 CASRRSPGQGSSGELFF TGTGCCAGCAGAAGGAGCCCGGGACAGGGGAGTTCCGGGGAGCTGTTTTTT
TRBD1 . TRBJ1-5 TRBV20-1 CSARSGGGWESNQPQHF TGCAGTGCTAGATCAGGGGGCGGTTGGGAAAGCAATCAGCCCCAGCATTTT
. . TRBJ1-1 TRBV7-6 CASSLGENTEAFF TGTGCCAGCAGCTTAGGGGAGAACACTGAAGCTTTCTTT
. . TRBJ2-3 TRBV7-8 CASSSVPGGTQYF TGTGCCAGCAGCTCCGTCCCCGGCGGGACGCAGTATTTT
. many TRBJ1-2 TRBV5-1 CASSLGRDYGYTF TGCGCCAGCAGCTTGGGCAGGGACTATGGCTACACCTTC
. . TRBJ2-5 TRBV29-1 CGVIHGGQETQYF TGCGGCGTTATCCACGGGGGTCAAGAGACCCAGTACTTC
. . TRBJ2-3 TRBV5-6 CASSLGARTDTQYF TGTGCCAGCAGCTTAGGGGCACGGACAGATACGCAGTATTTT
. many TRBJ2-7 TRBV9 CASSVSSSYEQYF TGTGCCAGCAGCGTGAGCAGTTCCTACGAGCAGTACTTC
. . TRBJ1-2 TRBV3-1 CASSQADIYGYTF TGTGCCAGCAGCCAAGCGGACATCTATGGCTACACCTTC
TRBD1 . TRBJ2-7 TRBV6-2/TRBV6-3 CASSYAGQGVSEQYF TGTGCCAGCAGTTACGCCGGACAGGGGGTCAGCGAGCAGTACTTC
. few TRBJ2-1 TRBV7-9 CASSLALGKGEQFF TGTGCCAGCAGCTTAGCCCTAGGGAAGGGTGAGCAGTTCTTC
. many TRBJ2-2 TRBV3-1 CASSQGSSLNTGELFF TGTGCCAGCAGCCAAGGGTCTAGCTTGAACACCGGGGAGCTGTTTTTT
. . TRBJ1-6 TRBV3-1 CASSQDIRSWNSPLHF TGTGCCAGCAGCCAAGATATTCGGTCTTGGAATTCACCCCTCCACTTT
TRBD2 many TRBJ2-5 TRBV5-5 CASIGLGGETQYF TGTGCCAGCATCGGACTAGGAGGCGAGACCCAGTACTTC
. many TRBJ2-7 TRBV25-1 CASSLGGRDYEQYF TGTGCCAGCAGTTTAGGGGGGAGGGACTACGAGCAGTACTTC
TRBD2 . TRBJ2-1 TRBV20-1 CSASPAIAGGLYNEQFF TGCAGTGCTAGCCCCGCGATAGCGGGGGGCCTATACAATGAGCAGTTCTTC
TRBD1 many TRBJ1-5 TRBV7-9 CASSYGQGNQYQHF TGTGCCAGCAGCTACGGACAGGGCAATCAGTACCAGCATTTT
TRBD2 many TRBJ2-5 TRBV15 CATSTRTSGEGTQYF TGTGCCACCAGCACCAGGACTAGCGGGGAAGGGACCCAGTACTTC
TRBD2 many TRBJ2-1 TRBV6-2/TRBV6-3 CASTQGGLAGGGYNEQFF TGTGCCAGCACCCAAGGGGGACTAGCGGGAGGAGGATACAATGAGCAGTTCTTC
TRBD2 few TRBJ2-1 TRBV29-1 CSVEWASGSLGEQFF TGCAGCGTTGAGTGGGCTAGCGGGAGTCTCGGTGAGCAGTTCTTC
TRBD2 . TRBJ2-2 TRBV12-3/TRBV12-4 CASSPLGGGGTGELFF TGTGCCAGCAGTCCCCTCGGGGGGGGCGGCACCGGGGAGCTGTTTTTT
. . TRBJ1-1 TRBV12-3/TRBV12-4 CASSFGNENTEAFF TGTGCCAGCAGTTTTGGCAACGAGAACACTGAAGCTTTCTTT
. few TRBJ2-1 TRBV20-1 CSASWAGKNNEQFF TGCAGTGCTAGTTGGGCCGGGAAAAACAATGAGCAGTTCTTC
TRBD1 few TRBJ2-3 TRBV7-2 CASSPGTGFSDTQYF TGTGCCAGCAGCCCCGGGACAGGGTTTTCAGATACGCAGTATTTT
. few TRBJ1-3 TRBV7-9 CASSLEVGPRGNTIYF TGTGCCAGCAGCTTAGAAGTTGGGCCAAGGGGAAACACCATATATTTT
. many TRBJ1-4 TRBV20-1 CSARDLGRDNEKLFF TGCAGTGCTAGAGATTTGGGAAGGGATAATGAAAAACTGTTTTTT
TRBD2 many TRBJ2-1 TRBV7-9 CASSLGSGGGPGEQFF TGTGCCAGCAGCTTGGGGTCTGGCGGGGGTCCCGGTGAGCAGTTCTTC
. many TRBJ2-5 TRBV5-4 CASSLMRGETQYF TGTGCCAGCAGCTTGATGAGAGGGGAGACCCAGTACTTC
TRBD1 . TRBJ2-4 TRBV29-1 CSVEAGQGAYIQYF TGCAGCGTTGAAGCGGGACAGGGGGCTTACATTCAGTACTTC
. few TRBJ2-1 TRBV6-1 CASTQGYNEQFF TGTGCCAGCACCCAGGGTTACAATGAGCAGTTCTTC
. many TRBJ1-1 TRBV9 CASSLRPNTEAFF TGTGCCAGCAGCCTGAGGCCGAACACTGAAGCTTTCTTT
. many TRBJ2-1 TRBV3-1 CASSQGRGGEQFF TGTGCCAGCAGCCAAGGGAGAGGTGGTGAGCAGTTCTTC
. few TRBJ1-2 TRBV6-6 CASSFTQGDGYTF TGTGCCAGCAGTTTCACACAGGGCGATGGCTACACCTTC
TRBD1 . TRBJ2-7 TRBV29-1 CSGGTGYEQYF TGCAGCGGGGGGACAGGCTACGAGCAGTACTTC
. once TRBJ2-5 TRBV29-1 CSLKGGAETQYF TGCAGCCTCAAGGGGGGGGCTGAGACCCAGTACTTC
. . TRBJ2-1 TRBV10-3 CAISELREQFF TGTGCCATCAGTGAGTTGCGGGAGCAGTTCTTC
. . TRBJ2-1 TRBV14 CASSHLRGNPSYNEQFF TGTGCCAGCAGTCACCTCAGGGGTAACCCCTCCTACAATGAGCAGTTCTTC
TRBD2 . TRBJ2-1 TRBV29-1 CSVAGGPSNEQFF TGCAGCGTAGCGGGAGGGCCATCCAATGAGCAGTTCTTC
. few TRBJ1-1 TRBV20-1 CSARDPGTPYTAFF TGCAGTGCTAGAGACCCCGGGACACCATACACAGCTTTCTTT
. . TRBJ1-1 TRBV6-1 CASSEAMGGSNTEAFF TGTGCCAGCAGTGAAGCGATGGGGGGCTCGAACACTGAAGCTTTCTTT
. many TRBJ1-5 TRBV12-3/TRBV12-4 CASSPTGTLGNQPQHF TGTGCCAGCAGTCCTACCGGGACACTTGGCAATCAGCCCCAGCATTTT
TRBD1 many TRBJ2-7 TRBV29-1 CSVGTGESYEQYF TGCAGCGTGGGGACAGGCGAATCCTACGAGCAGTACTTC
. few TRBJ1-1 TRBV9 CASSVGGGVGTEAFF TGTGCCAGCAGCGTAGGCGGAGGCGTTGGCACTGAAGCTTTCTTT
TRBD1 many TRBJ2-7 TRBV9 CASSVGSGQGDYEQYF TGTGCCAGCAGCGTAGGATCCGGACAGGGAGACTACGAGCAGTACTTC
TRBD1 few TRBJ1-3 TRBV10-3 CAISDPRQGGPGNTIYF TGTGCCATCAGTGACCCACGTCAGGGGGGTCCTGGAAACACCATATATTTT
. . TRBJ2-3 TRBV7-8 CASSLQGVSQYF TGTGCCAGCAGCTTACAAGGGGTTTCGCAGTATTTT
TRBD2 few TRBJ2-1 TRBV20-1 CSAEGWGTSVYNEQFF TGCAGTGCCGAAGGGTGGGGGACTAGCGTATACAATGAGCAGTTCTTC
. . TRBJ2-1 TRBV14 CASSQEWDKQFF TGTGCCAGCAGCCAAGAATGGGACAAGCAGTTCTTC
. few TRBJ1-5 TRBV6-4 CASRPAGDYSNQPQHF TGTGCCAGCAGGCCCGCAGGTGATTATAGCAATCAGCCCCAGCATTTT
TRBD2 many TRBJ2-3 TRBV6-1 CASSEGLAGSQDTQYF TGTGCCAGCAGTGAAGGACTAGCGGGATCCCAAGATACGCAGTATTTT
. few TRBJ2-1 TRBV7-2 CASSLRQGRSNEQFF TGTGCCAGCAGCTTAAGGCAGGGCAGGAGCAATGAGCAGTTCTTC
. many TRBJ2-5 TRBV3-1 CASSQKEIGTQYF TGTGCCAGCAGCCAAAAGGAGATCGGGACCCAGTACTTC
. . TRBJ2-5 TRBV29-1 CSAPQGGETQYF TGCAGCGCCCCGCAGGGTGGAGAGACCCAGTACTTC